One sample yielded the 14 T cell receptor beta chains listed below, sequenced in a study of cytomegalovirus exposure and HLA in healthy donors. Sequencing was performed with immunoSEQ multiplex PCR; in TCRdb, only in-frame clones are kept and a portion is missing. Of roughly 260,000 clones listed, more than 75% were seen once; the top ten hold less than 3%. Input material: PBMCs. The receptors come from a man aged 18 to 29 in good health and CMV-seronegative.

CDR3 protein: CASRATAGAYEQYF. CDR3 DNA sequence: TGTGCCAGCAGGGCCACCGCGGGGGCCTACGAGCAGTACTTC. V is TRBV2 and J is TRBJ2-7; 7 positions match TRBD2. CDR3 length: 14 amino acids. Trimming took 6 bases from V and 2 from J; bases not matched to a gene: 7. Germline CDR1 and CDR2: SNHLY and FYNNEI.

The rearrangement uses TRBV5-1 and TRBJ2-3; D may be TRBD2 (6 bases). The V end lost 3 bases, the J end lost 3 bases, and 17 bases lay between the germline ends. Germline CDR1 SGHRS, CDR2 YFSETQ. This CDR3 contains 16 residues. CDR3 protein: CASSSARPTSTDTQYF. CDR3 bases: TGCGCCAGCAGCTCAGCCCGCCCGACTAGTACAGATACGCAGTATTTT.

The rearrangement links TRBV7-3 to TRBJ2-3; TRBD2 is a possible D gene (5 bases). The CDR3 length is 15 residues. Germline CDR1 is SGHTA and CDR2 is FQGTGA. V was pared by 4 bases and J by 2 bases, with 13 bases between. In nucleotides, the CDR3 is TGTGCCAGCAGCTCACTAGATGAGGCCACAGATACGCAGTATTTT. It encodes CASSSLDEATDTQYF.

This sequence joins TRBV4-2 and TRBJ2-1; TRBD2 is a possible D gene (6 bases). Germline V CDR1 and CDR2: LGHNA, YNFKEQ. V shed 0 bases and J shed 3 bases, with 12 bases lying between them. The CDR3 runs 16 residues. The CDR3 nucleotides are TGTGCCAGCAGCCAAGACGCGGCGGGGAACTACAATGAGCAGTTCTTC. This sequence encodes CASSQDAAGNYNEQFF.

The chain couples TRBV20-1 to TRBJ2-5; a weak D match, TRBD1 (6 bases). The CDR3 covers 11 residues. V shed 6 bases and J shed 7 bases, with 12 bases lying between them. The germline V gene encodes CDR1 DFQATT and CDR2 SNEGSKA (reference sequence). Written as DNA, the CDR3 is TGCAGTGCCATTCAGGGGAGGACCCAGTACTTC. It is translated as CSAIQGRTQYF.

In DNA form, the CDR3 reads TGCGCCAGCAGCCAAGTGGGGGGGACAGGAGCAATTGGTGGGAATGAGCAGTTCTTC. It specifies CASSQVGGTGAIGGNEQFF. V usage is TRBV4-3 and J usage is TRBJ2-1, with D perhaps matching TRBD1 (8 bases). The CDR3 contains 19 residues. Germline CDR1 is LGHNA and CDR2 is YSLEER. Trimming left V 1 base short and J 7 bases short, with 26 bases between.

The chain recombines TRBV5-1 with TRBJ1-1, with 8 nucleotides matching TRBD1. Looked up from germline, CDR1 is SGHRS and CDR2 is YFSETQ. The CDR3 is made up of 14 amino acids. Trimming cost V 4 bases and J 1 base; bases outside gene matches: 3. CDR3 in DNA: TGCGCCAGCAGCACCGGACAGGGGAACACTGAAGCTTTCTTT. Amino acid sequence: CASSTGQGNTEAFF.

The chain carries TRBV7-9 and TRBJ2-7; TRBD1 agrees at 7 bases. The CDR3 is 14 amino acids. Looked up from germline, CDR1 is SEHNR and CDR2 is FQNEAQ (reference sequence). The V segment lost 1 base and the J segment 2 bases; nucleotides outside the gene matches: 2. DNA for the CDR3: TGTGCCAGCAGCTTAGGTACAGGGGCCTACGAGCAGTACTTC. This codes for CASSLGTGAYEQYF.

The CDR3 region has the DNA TGTGCCAGCAGTTTACACAGGTCCTACGAGCAGTACTTC. Translation: CASSLHRSYEQYF. This rearrangement joins TRBV28 to TRBJ2-7, with D possibly being TRBD1 (5 bases). V lost 2 bases to trimming and J lost 1 base, with 6 bases between them. The CDR3 contains 13 residues. Germline lookup yields CDR1 MDHEN and CDR2 SYDVKM.

CDR3 DNA sequence: TGCGCCAGCAGCCAAGAAGGCGGGACCTATACCACAGATACGCAGTATTTT. It specifies CASSQEGGTYTTDTQYF. The V call is TRBV4-3, the J call TRBJ2-3; D possibly corresponds to TRBD2 (6 bases). V lost 0 bases, J lost 2 bases, and 15 bases lay in between. This CDR3 is built from 17 residues. Per germline, CDR1 LGHNA and CDR2 YSLEER.

This clone was observed a few times. The rearrangement links TRBV4-1 to TRBJ1-2, with a possible D match to TRBD1 (5 bases). CDR3 length: 14 amino acids. The germline CDR1 and CDR2 sequences are MGHRA and YSYEKL. Trimming pared 3 bases from V and 3 bases from J, leaving 11 bases between. The CDR3 is CASSHARVDYGYTF. DNA of the CDR3: TGCGCCAGCAGCCACGCCAGGGTGGACTATGGCTACACCTTC.

The chain has TRBV5-1 and TRBJ1-1; D is perhaps TRBD1 (5 bases). The length of the CDR3 is 14 residues. With 0 bases removed from V and 4 bases from J, the gap between germline ends came to 10 bases. Per the germline V gene, CDR1 is SGHRS and CDR2 is YFSETQ. The CDR3 loop is CASSLAQGPTEAFF. The CDR3 coding sequence is TGCGCCAGCAGCTTGGCTCAGGGCCCCACTGAAGCTTTCTTT.

The V call is TRBV9, the J call TRBJ2-7, with D possibly matching TRBD1 (5 bases). V was pared by 4 bases and J by 0 bases, with 11 bases between. The germline V gene encodes CDR1 SGDLS and CDR2 YYNGEE. The CDR3 contains 14 residues. The CDR3 loop is CASSPRQSSYEQYF. The CDR3 DNA is TGTGCCAGCAGCCCGCGACAGAGCTCCTACGAGCAGTACTTC.

This clone was seen only a few times. The gene calls are TRBV4-1 and TRBJ2-3; D is perhaps TRBD1 (5 bases). V was shortened by 0 bases and J by 6 bases, with 16 bases between the two germline ends. Germline V gene sequence: CDR1 MGHRA, CDR2 YSYEKL. The CDR3 is 16 amino acids. CDR3 protein: CASSQDWMAQDDTQYF. CDR3 DNA sequence: TGCGCCAGCAGCCAAGATTGGATGGCACAGGATGATACGCAGTATTTT.